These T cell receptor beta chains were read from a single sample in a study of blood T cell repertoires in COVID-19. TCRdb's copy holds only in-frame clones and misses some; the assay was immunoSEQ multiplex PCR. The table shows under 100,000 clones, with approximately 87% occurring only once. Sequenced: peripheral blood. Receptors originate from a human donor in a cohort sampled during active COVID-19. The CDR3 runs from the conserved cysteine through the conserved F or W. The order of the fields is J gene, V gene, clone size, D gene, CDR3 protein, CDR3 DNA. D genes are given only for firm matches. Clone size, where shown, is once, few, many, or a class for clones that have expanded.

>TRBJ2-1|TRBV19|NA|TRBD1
CASSIGGTGAIFF
TGTGCCAGTAGTATTGGGGGGACAGGGGCGATTTTCTTC
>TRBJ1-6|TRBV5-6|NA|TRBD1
CASSFPGQGSYNSPLHF
TGTGCCAGCAGCTTCCCGGGACAGGGATCCTATAATTCACCCCTCCACTTT
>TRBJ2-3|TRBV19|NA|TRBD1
CASSPDRVGGTQYF
TGTGCCAGTAGTCCTGACAGGGTCGGTGGTACGCAGTATTTT
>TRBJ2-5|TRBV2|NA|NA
CASREETQYF
TGTGCCAGCCGAGAAGAGACCCAGTACTTC
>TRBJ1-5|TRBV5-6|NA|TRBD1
CASSLGTGRNQPQHF
TGTGCCAGCAGCCTCGGGACAGGGAGAAATCAGCCCCAGCATTTT
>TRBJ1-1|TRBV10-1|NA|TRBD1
CASRGTVNQAFF
TGCGCCAGCAGGGGGACAGTTAACCAAGCTTTCTTT
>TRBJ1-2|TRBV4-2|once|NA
CASSSRGGSSYGYTF
TGTGCCAGCAGCTCAAGGGGGGGTTCCTCCTATGGCTACACCTTC
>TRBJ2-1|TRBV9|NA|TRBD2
CASSVVDGGAGNEQFF
TGTGCCAGCAGCGTAGTCGACGGGGGGGCTGGCAATGAGCAGTTCTTC
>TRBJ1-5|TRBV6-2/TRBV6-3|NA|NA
CASSSLRTTGQPQHF
TGTGCCAGCAGTTCCCTCCGGACTACAGGTCAGCCCCAGCATTTT
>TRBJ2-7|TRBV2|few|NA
CASSVAYEQYF
TGTGCCAGCAGTGTTGCGTACGAGCAGTACTTC
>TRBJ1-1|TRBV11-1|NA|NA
CASSLVLGGTEAFF
TGTGCCAGCAGCTTAGTTCTAGGGGGAACTGAAGCTTTCTTT
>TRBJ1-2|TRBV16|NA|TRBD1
CASSLAKFSGQGAKASGYGYTF
TGTGCCAGCAGCCTCGCCAAGTTTTCGGGACAGGGGGCCAAAGCATCCGGATATGGCTACACCTTC
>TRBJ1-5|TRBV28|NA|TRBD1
CASSPRTGFDFNQPQHF
TGTGCCAGCAGTCCAAGGACAGGGTTCGATTTCAATCAGCCCCAGCATTTT
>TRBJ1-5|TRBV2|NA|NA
CASGPGGSNQPQHF
TGTGCCAGCGGGCCGGGGGGTAGCAATCAGCCCCAGCATTTT
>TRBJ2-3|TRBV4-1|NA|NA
CASSQEMTPPDTQYF
TGCGCCAGCAGCCAAGAAATGACTCCGCCAGATACGCAGTATTTT
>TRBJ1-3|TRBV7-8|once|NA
CASSLIQRFSGNTIYF
TGTGCCAGCAGCTTGATACAGCGGTTCTCTGGAAACACCATATATTTT
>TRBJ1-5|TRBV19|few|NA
CAAGGRPYQPQHF
TGTGCCGCGGGGGGGAGGCCGTATCAGCCCCAGCATTTT